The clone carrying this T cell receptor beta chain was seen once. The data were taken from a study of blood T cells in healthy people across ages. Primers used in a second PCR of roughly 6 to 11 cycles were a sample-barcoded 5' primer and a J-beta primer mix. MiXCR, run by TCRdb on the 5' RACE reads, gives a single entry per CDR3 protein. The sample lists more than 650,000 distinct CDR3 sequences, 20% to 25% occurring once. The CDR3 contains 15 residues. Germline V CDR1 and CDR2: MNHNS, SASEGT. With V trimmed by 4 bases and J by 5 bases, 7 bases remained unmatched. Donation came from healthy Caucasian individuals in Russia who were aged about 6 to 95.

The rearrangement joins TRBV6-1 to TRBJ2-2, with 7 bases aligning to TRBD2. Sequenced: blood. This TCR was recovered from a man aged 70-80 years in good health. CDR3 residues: CASSVMGEGTGELFF. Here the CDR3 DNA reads TGTGCCAGCAGTGTCATGGGGGAGGGGACCGGGGAGCTGTTTTTT.